The 24 T cell receptor beta chains in this list originate from one sample, sequenced in a study of T cells in localized non-small cell lung cancer. Clones were read by immunoSEQ multiplex PCR, and TCRdb kept only the in-frame ones, dropping some. The data show around 31,000 clones, roughly 89% seen once. The sample in question was peripheral blood, obtained before any cancer treatment. Source of these receptors: a female donor of 60 years or more with stage I lung adenocarcinoma.

The chain has TRBV29-1 and TRBJ1-2, with TRBD1 matching 7 bases. V shed 7 bases and J 8 bases; nucleotides not matched to a gene: 7. The CDR3 has 11 residues. Germline V CDR1 and CDR2: SQVTM, ANQGSEA. The CDR3 region is CSAQGTAGYTF. CDR3 coding DNA: TGCAGCGCCCAAGGGACAGCCGGCTACACCTTC.

CDR3 in DNA: TGTGCCAGCAGTTTAAACAGGGGTTTTGACACGCAGTATTTT. Its translation is CASSLNRGFDTQYF. The chain combines TRBV27 with TRBJ2-3; TRBD1 matches 7 bases. With V trimmed by 2 bases and J by 9 bases, 8 bases remained unmatched. Germline CDR1 reads MNHEY; CDR2 reads SMNVEV (reference sequence). The CDR3 loop spans 14 amino acids.

A few counts support this clone. The genes are TRBV5-6 and TRBJ1-3; perhaps TRBD1 as D (6 bases). Trimming cost V 2 bases and J 4 bases, with 13 bases left between them. The CDR3 is made up of 15 amino acids. Germline V gene sequence: CDR1 SGHDT, CDR2 YYEEEE. This chain's CDR3 is CASSFSGARGNTIYF. Written as DNA, the CDR3 is TGTGCCAGCAGCTTCTCAGGGGCGCGGGGAAACACCATATATTTT.

The chain combines TRBV23-1 with TRBJ1-5, with 8 nucleotides matching TRBD1. TRBV23-1 is reported as an ORF; its role is uncertain. Trimming took 3 bases from V and 5 from J; bases not matched to a gene: 9. The CDR3 spans 16 residues. DNA for the CDR3: TGCGCCAGCAGTCATTTGGACAGGGAGTGCGATCAGCCCCAGCATTTT. The encoded protein is CASSHLDRECDQPQHF.

The chain is built from TRBV2 and TRBJ2-3; a possible D gene is TRBD2 (6 bases). The CDR3 has 14 amino acids. Germline CDR1 SNHLY, CDR2 FYNNEI. Trimming took off 8 bases at V and 2 bases at J, with 14 bases between the two ends. The CDR3 loop is CASSPRTNTDTQYF. CDR3 DNA: TGTGCCAGCTCTCCCCGGACTAACACAGATACGCAGTATTTT.

The chain links TRBV19 to TRBJ2-5; D perhaps matches TRBD1 (6 bases). Trimming left V 9 bases short and J 3 bases short, with 14 bases between. CDR1 is LNHDA, CDR2 SQIVND, per germline (reference sequence). The CDR3 contains 13 residues. CDR3 in DNA: TGTGCCAGCACGGGACACTCTGAAGAGACCCAGTACTTC. Translated: CASTGHSEETQYF.

This clone was counted only a few times. The CDR3 bases are TGCGCCAGCAGCCAAGGTAGCGCGGGAGGCACAGATACGCAGTATTTT. It translates to CASSQGSAGGTDTQYF. The rearrangement links TRBV4-3 to TRBJ2-3; TRBD2 agrees at 7 bases. Trimming at V came to 1 base and at J to 1 base, leaving 5 bases not matched to a gene. The CDR3 runs 16 residues. Germline V lookup: CDR1 LGHNA, CDR2 YSLEER.

The V gene is TRBV28, the J gene TRBJ1-1, with D possibly matching TRBD1 (6 bases). This CDR3 comprises 14 residues. Germline V gene sequence: CDR1 MDHEN, CDR2 SYDVKM. V lost 4 bases and J lost 1, with 10 bases in between. This CDR3 is CASSSPGQNTEAFF. In nucleotides, the CDR3 is TGTGCCAGCAGTTCCCCGGGACAGAACACTGAAGCTTTCTTT.

Only one count was recorded for this clone. The CDR3 bases are TGTGCCAGCAGCTTAGTGGACGGAGCCTACGAGCAGTACTTC. Residues: CASSLVDGAYEQYF. The chain couples TRBV7-9 to TRBJ2-7; D uncertain. Germline assignment: CDR1 SEHNR and CDR2 FQNEAQ (reference sequence). Deletions cut 1 base from V and 2 bases from J, with 9 bases between. The CDR3 is 14 residues long.

The chain couples TRBV10-3 to TRBJ1-1; D is undetermined. Trimming removed 5 bases from V and 0 bases from J, with 7 bases in between. CDR1 and CDR2 from the germline V gene are ENHRY and SYGVKD. The CDR3 contains 13 residues. The CDR3 here is CAISPSMNTEAFF. The CDR3 DNA sequence: TGTGCCATCAGTCCCTCCATGAACACTGAAGCTTTCTTT.

The genes are TRBV7-3 and TRBJ2-3, with D possibly TRBD1 on 6 matching bases. Trimming pared 5 bases from V and 0 bases from J, leaving 9 bases between. From germline, CDR1 is SGHTA and CDR2 FQGTGA. This CDR3 has 14 residues. In DNA, the CDR3 is TGTGCCAGCAGCCGTGGGGGCAGCACAGATACGCAGTATTTT. Translation gives CASSRGGSTDTQYF.

The J gene is TRBJ2-3, the V gene TRBV9; 14 bases align to TRBD2. Germline CDR1 SGDLS, CDR2 YYNGEE. The junction had 8 bases not matched to a gene; V was cut back by 3 bases and J by 5 bases. CDR3 length: 17 amino acids. CDR3 protein: CASSAPGTSGSGDTQYF. The CDR3, as DNA: TGTGCCAGCAGCGCCCCCGGGACTAGCGGGAGCGGAGATACGCAGTATTTT.

This chain connects TRBV5-6 to TRBJ1-3; D is unclear. Between the trimmed V and J ends, which lost 2 bases and 4 bases, there was a span of 19 bases. In germline, CDR1 is SGHDT, CDR2 YYEEEE. CDR3 size: 17 residues. CDR3 loop: CASSFTKRSTRGNTIYF. Here the CDR3 DNA reads TGTGCCAGCAGCTTCACTAAACGGAGCACGCGGGGAAACACCATATATTTT.

V is TRBV5-1 and J is TRBJ1-2; D is ambiguous. The CDR3 extends over 13 amino acids. V was shortened by 2 bases and J by 0 bases, with 5 bases between the two germline ends. Looked up from germline, CDR1 is SGHRS and CDR2 is YFSETQ. In DNA form, the CDR3 reads TGCGCCAGCAGCTTAGTCTCTAACTATGGCTACACCTTC. It encodes CASSLVSNYGYTF.

V gene TRBV4-2 combines with J gene TRBJ1-5; perhaps TRBD1 as D (5 bases). The CDR3 spans 14 residues. CDR1 and CDR2 (germline): LGHNA, YNFKEQ. Deletions cut 4 bases from V and 2 bases from J, with 9 bases between. CDR3 DNA: TGTGCCAGCAGCCGGGCGGGGGGCAATCAGCCCCAGCATTTT. Translated, it gives CASSRAGGNQPQHF.

The V gene is TRBV6-5, the J gene TRBJ2-2; tentatively, D is TRBD1 (5 bases). The V and J ends lost 10 bases and 3 bases respectively, with 18 bases between them. The V gene's germline CDR1 is MNHEY and CDR2 SVGAGI. The CDR3 is 15 amino acids. The CDR3 DNA sequence: TGTGCCACCCTAAGGGGCACTACTTACACCGGGGAGCTGTTTTTT. It translates to CATLRGTTYTGELFF.

The V and J genes are TRBV20-1 and TRBJ1-1; 8 nucleotides agree with TRBD1. The J segment lost 11 bases and the V segment lost 6 bases, leaving 5 bases of the junction unmatched. CDR1 and CDR2 (germline): DFQATT, SNEGSKA (reference sequence). This CDR3 is built from 10 residues. This chain's CDR3 is CSALDRDAFF. The CDR3 DNA reads TGCAGTGCCCTGGACAGGGACGCTTTCTTT.

CDR3 sequence (DNA): TGTGCCAGCACCCCTTCGCTAGCGGGGGGCGATGAGCAGTTCTTC. Amino acid sequence: CASTPSLAGGDEQFF. The J gene is TRBJ2-1, the V gene TRBV6-6, with 11 positions matching TRBD2. V gave up 7 bases and J gave up 8 bases; unmatched junction bases: 10. CDR1 MNHNY and CDR2 SVGAGI come from the germline V gene (reference sequence). The CDR3 runs to 15 residues.

The chain combines TRBV21-1 with TRBJ1-4; the DNA was not used to check the table's D call, TRBD1. TRBV21-1 is described as a pseudogene. The CDR3 is 19 amino acids. In nucleotides, the CDR3 is TGTGCCAGCAGCAAAAAGCGTCCAACAGGGGTATCAACTAATGAAAAACTGTTTTTT. Translation gives CASSKKRPTGVSTNEKLFF.

The chain has TRBV4-3 and TRBJ1-2; D gene uncertain. The germline V gene has CDR1 LGHNA and CDR2 YSLEER. V was trimmed by 0 bases and J by 2 bases, leaving 10 bases between them. The CDR3 loop spans 15 amino acids. CDR3: CASSQDGKSNYGYTF. The CDR3 bases are TGCGCCAGCAGCCAAGATGGGAAATCCAACTATGGCTACACCTTC.

This rearrangement joins TRBV10-3 to TRBJ2-7; TRBD1 aligns across 11 bases. After removal of 2 bases from V and 2 bases from J, the junction contained 2 bases not matched to a gene. The CDR3 covers 15 residues. Germline CDR1 ENHRY, CDR2 SYGVKD. The CDR3 here is CAISEGTGGTYEQYF. DNA for the CDR3: TGTGCCATCAGTGAGGGGACAGGGGGGACCTACGAGCAGTACTTC.

The chain links TRBV28 to TRBJ1-2; TRBD1 is a possible D gene (5 bases). The CDR3 totals 16 residues. CDR1 is MDHEN, CDR2 SYDVKM, per germline. Trimming took off 7 bases at V and 5 bases at J, with 23 bases between the two ends. CDR3 loop: CASTPMGGGGVYGYTF. In DNA form, the CDR3 reads TGTGCCAGCACCCCAATGGGGGGTGGGGGGGTTTATGGCTACACCTTC.

This chain joins TRBV19 and TRBJ2-1; D not certain. CDR3 size: 18 residues. Looked up from germline, CDR1 is LNHDA and CDR2 is SQIVND (reference sequence). Deletions cut 5 bases from V and 0 bases from J, with 20 bases between. CDR3 amino acids: CASSSRRQTAPSYNEQFF. Here the CDR3 DNA reads TGTGCCAGTAGTTCCCGCCGTCAAACAGCGCCCTCCTACAATGAGCAGTTCTTC.

V and J are TRBV19 and TRBJ1-5; TRBD1 matches 8 bases. Germline-derived CDR1 and CDR2 are LNHDA and SQIVND (reference sequence). The J segment lost 2 bases and the V segment lost 6 bases, leaving 9 bases of the junction unmatched. The CDR3 consists of 16 residues. The CDR3 loop is CASRRDRTIGNQPQHF. The CDR3 DNA is TGTGCCAGTAGACGGGACAGGACTATAGGCAATCAGCCCCAGCATTTT.